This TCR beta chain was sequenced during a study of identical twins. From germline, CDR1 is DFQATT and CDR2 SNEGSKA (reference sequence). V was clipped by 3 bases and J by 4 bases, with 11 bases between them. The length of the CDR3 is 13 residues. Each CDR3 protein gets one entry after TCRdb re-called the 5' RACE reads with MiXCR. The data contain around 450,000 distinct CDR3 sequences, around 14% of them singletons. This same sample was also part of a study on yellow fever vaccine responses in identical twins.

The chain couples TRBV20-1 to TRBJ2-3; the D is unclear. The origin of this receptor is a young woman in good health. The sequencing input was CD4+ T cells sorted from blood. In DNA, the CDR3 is TGCAGTGCTAGTATCATTGGACCAGATACGCAGTATTTT. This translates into CSASIIGPDTQYF.